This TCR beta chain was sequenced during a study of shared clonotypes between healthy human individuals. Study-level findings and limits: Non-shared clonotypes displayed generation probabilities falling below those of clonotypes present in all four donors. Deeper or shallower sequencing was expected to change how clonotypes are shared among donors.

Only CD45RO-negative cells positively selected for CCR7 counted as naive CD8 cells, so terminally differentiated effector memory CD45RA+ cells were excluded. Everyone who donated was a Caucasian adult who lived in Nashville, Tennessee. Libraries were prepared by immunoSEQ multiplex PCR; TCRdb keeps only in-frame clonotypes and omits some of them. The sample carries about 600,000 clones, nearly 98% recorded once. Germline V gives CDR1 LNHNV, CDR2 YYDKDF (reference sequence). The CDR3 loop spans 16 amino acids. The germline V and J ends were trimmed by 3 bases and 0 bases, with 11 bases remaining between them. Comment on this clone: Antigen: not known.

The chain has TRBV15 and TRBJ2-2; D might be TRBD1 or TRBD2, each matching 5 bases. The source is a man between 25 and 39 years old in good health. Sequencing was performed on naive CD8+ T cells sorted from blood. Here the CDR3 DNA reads TGTGCCACCAGCAGTGAAAGGGACCCGAACACCGGGGAGCTGTTTTTT. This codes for CATSSERDPNTGELFF.